Listed below are T cell receptor beta chains from one sample, sequenced in a study of blood T cell repertoires in COVID-19. The table came from immunoSEQ multiplex PCR; TCRdb's copy has only in-frame clones and leaves some out. The profile shows under 85,000 clones, around four fifths of them singletons. Sequenced: peripheral blood. The receptors were sampled from a man older than 75 with active or convalescent COVID-19. Both conserved end residues are part of each CDR3. D genes are given only for firm matches. Not every row has a clone size; where given, it reads once, few, many or a size class.

J gene,clone size,V gene,D gene,CDR3 protein,CDR3 DNA
TRBJ2-1,-,TRBV7-7,TRBD2,CASSLAGLAEQFF,TGTGCTAGCAGCTTGGCGGGACTAGCAGAGCAGTTCTTC
TRBJ2-5,-,TRBV5-4,-,CASSLDRSDETQYF,TGTGCCAGCAGCTTGGACCGGAGTGACGAGACCCAGTACTTC
TRBJ1-1,-,TRBV2,-,CASEWLGGTEAFF,TGTGCCAGCGAGTGGTTGGGAGGGACTGAAGCTTTCTTT
TRBJ2-5,-,TRBV7-2,-,CASSLLGVGSQETQYF,TGTGCCAGCAGCTTATTAGGGGTCGGGTCCCAAGAGACCCAGTACTTC
TRBJ1-3,-,TRBV10-3,TRBD1,CAIRGQGMGNTIYF,TGTGCCATCAGGGGACAGGGGATGGGAAACACCATATATTTT
TRBJ1-1,-,TRBV2,-,CASNRQVEAFF,TGTGCCAGCAATCGACAGGTGGAAGCTTTCTTT
TRBJ1-5,-,TRBV18,-,CASSQQASNQPQHF,TGTGCCAGCTCACAACAGGCTAGCAATCAGCCCCAGCATTTT
TRBJ2-1,-,TRBV6-5,TRBD2,CASSSRDGGVDNEQFF,TGTGCCAGCAGTTCCAGGGATGGGGGGGTGGACAATGAGCAGTTCTTC
TRBJ1-2,-,TRBV13,TRBD1,CANSRRTDREEVGGYTF,TGTGCCAACAGCCGGAGAACGGACAGGGAAGAAGTGGGTGGCTACACCTTC
TRBJ2-3,-,TRBV24-1,-,CATARGTPDTQYF,TGTGCCACCGCAAGGGGGACACCAGATACGCAGTATTTT
TRBJ1-5,-,TRBV24-1,-,CATSGQDEDQPQHF,TGTGCCACCAGTGGGCAGGATGAAGATCAGCCCCAGCATTTT
TRBJ2-3,-,TRBV14,-,CASSQVVRATDTQYF,TGTGCCAGCAGCCAAGTGGTGCGGGCGACAGATACGCAGTATTTT
TRBJ2-1,-,TRBV5-5,TRBD2,CASSPGLADEQFF,TGTGCCAGCAGCCCGGGACTAGCCGATGAGCAGTTCTTC
TRBJ1-6,-,TRBV6-5,-,CASTVRGSPLHF,TGTGCCAGCACAGTCAGGGGTTCACCCCTCCACTTT
TRBJ1-5,-,TRBV19,-,CASSIHAKPDQPQHF,TGTGCCAGTAGTATACACGCAAAGCCTGATCAGCCCCAGCATTTT
TRBJ1-5,-,TRBV7-2,-,CASSLGANQPQHF,TGTGCCAGCAGCTTGGGAGCGAATCAGCCCCAGCATTTT
TRBJ1-4,-,TRBV5-5,-,CASSLTQADEKLFF,TGTGCCAGCAGCCTAACACAAGCGGACGAAAAACTGTTTTTT
TRBJ2-7,once,TRBV5-6,TRBD1,CASSLNRGRGYEQYF,TGTGCCAGCAGCTTAAACAGGGGAAGAGGCTACGAGCAGTACTTC
TRBJ2-5,-,TRBV7-2,TRBD2,CASSLRASGAQETQYF,TGTGCCAGCAGCTTAAGGGCTAGCGGGGCACAAGAGACCCAGTACTTC
TRBJ1-2,few,TRBV7-2,-,CASSSGWDSLYGYTF,TGTGCCAGCAGCTCGGGGTGGGACTCCCTCTATGGCTACACCTTC
TRBJ2-1,-,TRBV7-9,-,CASSTSTGEQFF,TGTGCCAGCAGCACCTCGACAGGTGAGCAGTTCTTC
TRBJ1-6,-,TRBV3-1/TRBV3-2,TRBD1,CASSQDLDRVIHF,TGTGCCAGCAGCCAAGATCTGGACAGGGTTATACACTTT
TRBJ2-2,-,TRBV5-5,TRBD2,CASSRREGTGELFF,TGTGCCAGCAGCCGTAGGGAGGGCACCGGGGAGCTGTTTTTT
TRBJ2-1,-,TRBV7-2,TRBD1,CASSHTGLGTRGRNEQFF,TGTGCCAGCAGTCACACCGGCCTTGGGACCAGGGGGCGCAATGAGCAGTTCTTC
TRBJ1-6,-,TRBV5-1,-,CASTVGNSPLHF,TGCGCCAGCACGGTCGGTAATTCACCCCTCCACTTT